This TCR beta chain was captured in a study of regulatory T cells in long-lasting Graves disease. Background on the study: Patients newly diagnosed with Graves' had been on antithyroid drugs for under 3 months. Points from the study as a whole: Comparison showed that persistent patients shared more public clonotypes (around 3,000) than new patients (about 970). TRBV28 was favored in persistent disease, as were TRBJ1-2 and TRBJ2-5.

Notes on this clonotype: Its antigen is not identified.

The time point here: newly diagnosed GD, antithyroid drugs for less than 3 months. Generation of the TCR library employed RNA extracted from PBMCs. The germline gives CDR1 LNHDA, CDR2 SQIVND (reference sequence). With V trimmed by 7 bases and J by 4 bases, 8 bases remained unmatched. The CDR3 is 15 amino acids. CDR3 regions were amplified by Arm-PCR using iRepertoire HTBI primers to build TCR beta libraries. One entry per CDR3 protein results from TCRdb running MiXCR on the multiplex PCR reads. This table holds 450,000 to 700,000 distinct CDR3 sequences, roughly 14% found once. The same data also contributed to another study, on T cells in Graves' hyperthyroidism and ophthalmopathy. That source adds: Lactation, pregnancy, other autoimmune disease or uncontrolled infection led to exclusion of patients.

The clonotype was recovered from a man in his thirties or forties with Graves disease. The source material was peripheral blood mononuclear cells (PBMCs), sampled at new diagnosis, from a patient treated with antithyroid drugs. This rearrangement joins TRBV19 to TRBJ2-5; TRBD2 matches 11 bases. CDR3 sequence: CASTSSGRLAETQYF. CDR3 bases: TGTGCCAGTACCTCTAGCGGGAGGCTAGCAGAGACCCAGTACTTC.